This T cell receptor (beta chain) was identified in a study of blood T cell repertoires in COVID-19. Study-level background: Samples of COVID-19 (acute and convalescent) were obtained from the United States, Italy and Spain.

Trimming left V 2 bases short and J 4 bases short, with 21 bases between. This CDR3 region has 18 residues. The germline V gene encodes CDR1 MNHNS and CDR2 SASEGT. Per the original methods: Amplification of reference gene primers provided the estimated nucleated cell counts. Sequenced by immunoSEQ multiplex PCR; TCRdb stores in-frame clones only, minus some. V, J and clone size are taken as reported in that table, and D and trimming were inferred from the DNA itself. The profile shows approximately 240,000 clones, 65% to 80% of them singletons. This rearrangement joins TRBV6-1 to TRBJ2-1; a weak D match, TRBD2 (7 bases). This TCR came from a woman between 40 and 50 years old with active or convalescent COVID-19. Material: peripheral blood. The CDR3 is CASSERGGAGALYNEQFF. CDR3 nucleotides: TGTGCCAGCAGTGAACGCGGCGGCGCGGGGGCCCTATACAATGAGCAGTTCTTC.